This T cell receptor beta chain was identified during a study of blood T cell repertoires in COVID-19. For this clone: At one end the junction does not follow the germline gene, possibly because of a read error.

The table came from immunoSEQ multiplex PCR; TCRdb's copy has only in-frame clones and leaves some out. The table lists about 29,000 clones, 80% to 90% of them singletons. This CDR3 is built from 12 residues. Material: peripheral blood. This TCR was sampled from a man older than 75 with acute or convalescent COVID-19. The chain joins TRBV12-3 or TRBV12-4 to TRBJ2-7; tentatively, D is TRBD1 (5 bases). Here the CDR3 DNA reads TGTGCCAGCAGTCAGGAGTCAGGGCTAAGGAACTTC. It translates to CASSQESGLRNF.